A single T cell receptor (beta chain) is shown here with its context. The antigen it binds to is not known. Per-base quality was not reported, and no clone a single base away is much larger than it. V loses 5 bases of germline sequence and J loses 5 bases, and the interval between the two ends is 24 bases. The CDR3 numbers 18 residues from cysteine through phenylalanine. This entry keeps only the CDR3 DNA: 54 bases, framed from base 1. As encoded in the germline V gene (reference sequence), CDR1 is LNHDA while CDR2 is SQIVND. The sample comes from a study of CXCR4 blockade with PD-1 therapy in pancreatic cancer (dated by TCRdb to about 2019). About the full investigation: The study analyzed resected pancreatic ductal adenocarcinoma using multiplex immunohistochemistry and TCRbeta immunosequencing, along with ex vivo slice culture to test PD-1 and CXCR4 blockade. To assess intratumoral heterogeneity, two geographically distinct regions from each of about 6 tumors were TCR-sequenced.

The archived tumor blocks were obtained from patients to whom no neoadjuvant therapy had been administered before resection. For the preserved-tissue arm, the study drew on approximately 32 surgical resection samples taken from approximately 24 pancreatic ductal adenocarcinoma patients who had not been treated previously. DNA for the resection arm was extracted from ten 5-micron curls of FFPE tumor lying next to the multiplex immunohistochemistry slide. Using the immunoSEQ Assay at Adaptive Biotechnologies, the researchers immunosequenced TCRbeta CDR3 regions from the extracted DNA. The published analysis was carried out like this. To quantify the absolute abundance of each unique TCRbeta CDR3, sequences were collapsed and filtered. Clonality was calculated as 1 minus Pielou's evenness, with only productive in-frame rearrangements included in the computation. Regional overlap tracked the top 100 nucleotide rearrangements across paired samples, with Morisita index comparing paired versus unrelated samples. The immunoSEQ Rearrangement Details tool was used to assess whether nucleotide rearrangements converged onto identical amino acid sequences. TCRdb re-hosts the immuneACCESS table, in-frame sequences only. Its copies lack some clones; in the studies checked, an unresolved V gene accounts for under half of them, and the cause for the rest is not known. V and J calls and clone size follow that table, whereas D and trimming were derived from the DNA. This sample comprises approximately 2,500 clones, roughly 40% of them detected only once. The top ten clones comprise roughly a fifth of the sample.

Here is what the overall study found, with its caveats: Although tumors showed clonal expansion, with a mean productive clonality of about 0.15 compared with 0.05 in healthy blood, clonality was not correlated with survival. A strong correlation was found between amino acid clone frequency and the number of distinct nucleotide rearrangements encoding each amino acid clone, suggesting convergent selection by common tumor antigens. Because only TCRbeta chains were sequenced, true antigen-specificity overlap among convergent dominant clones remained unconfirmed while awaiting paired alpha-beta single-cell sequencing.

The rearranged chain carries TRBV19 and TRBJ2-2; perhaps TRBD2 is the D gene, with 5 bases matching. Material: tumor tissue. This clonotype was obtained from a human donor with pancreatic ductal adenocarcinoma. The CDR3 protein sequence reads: CASSLSGLHLETTGELFF. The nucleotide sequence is TGTGCCAGTAGTCTCTCAGGACTCCACCTTGAAACAACCGGGGAGCTGTTTTTT.